This T cell receptor (beta chain) was profiled in a study of type 1 regulatory T cells. Study summary: T-allo10 is an in vitro-generated, Tr1-enriched CD4 T cell product specific for alloantigen.

Germline V gene sequence: CDR1 DFQATT, CDR2 SNEGSKA (reference sequence). CDR3 size: 12 residues. V shed 6 bases and J shed 2 bases, with 10 bases lying between them. TCRdb called the reads again in MiXCR, with one record for every CDR3 protein. The repertoire holds over 55,000 distinct CDR3 sequences, with 50% to 70% as singletons. With regard to this clonotype: The target antigen is unknown.

The V and J genes are TRBV20-1 and TRBJ2-5; D perhaps matches TRBD1 (6 bases). The sequenced sample consisted of cultured T cells, either the whole culture or a sorted T cell fraction (not recorded which). Subset meaning: Tr1-enriched cell product generated in vitro against host alloantigens. The sequence came from a human donor in good health. CDR3 sequence (DNA): TGCAGTGCCCCGACAGGACAAGAGACCCAGTACTTC. Protein product: CSAPTGQETQYF.